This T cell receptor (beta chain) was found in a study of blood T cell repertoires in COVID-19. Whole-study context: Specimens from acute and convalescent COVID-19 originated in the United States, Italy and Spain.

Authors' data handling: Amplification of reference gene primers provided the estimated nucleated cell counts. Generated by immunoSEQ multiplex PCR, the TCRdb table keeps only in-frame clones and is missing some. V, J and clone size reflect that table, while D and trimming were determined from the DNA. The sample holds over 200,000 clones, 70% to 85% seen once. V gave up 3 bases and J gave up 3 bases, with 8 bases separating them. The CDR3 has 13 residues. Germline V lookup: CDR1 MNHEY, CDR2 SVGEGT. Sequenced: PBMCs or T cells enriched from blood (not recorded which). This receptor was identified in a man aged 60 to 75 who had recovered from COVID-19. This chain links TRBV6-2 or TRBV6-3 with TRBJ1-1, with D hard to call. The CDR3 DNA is TGTGCCAGCAGTTATAGGAGTTACACTGAAGCTTTCTTT. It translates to CASSYRSYTEAFF.